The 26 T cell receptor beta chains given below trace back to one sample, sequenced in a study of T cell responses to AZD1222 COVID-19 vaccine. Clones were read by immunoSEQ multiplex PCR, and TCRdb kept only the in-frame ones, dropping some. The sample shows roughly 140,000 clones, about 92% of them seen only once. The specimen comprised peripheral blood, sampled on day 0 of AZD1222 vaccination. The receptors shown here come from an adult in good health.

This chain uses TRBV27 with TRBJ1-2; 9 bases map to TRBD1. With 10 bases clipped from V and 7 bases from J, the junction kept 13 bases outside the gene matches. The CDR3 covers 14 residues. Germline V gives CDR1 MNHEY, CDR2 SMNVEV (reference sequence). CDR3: CATKVTQGAGGYTF. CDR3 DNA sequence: TGTGCCACAAAGGTTACACAGGGGGCCGGTGGCTACACCTTC.

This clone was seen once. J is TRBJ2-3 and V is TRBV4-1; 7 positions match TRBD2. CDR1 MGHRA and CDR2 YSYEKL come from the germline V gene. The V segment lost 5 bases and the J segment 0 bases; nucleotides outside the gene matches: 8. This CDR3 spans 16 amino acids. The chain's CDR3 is CASSASSGWSTDTQYF. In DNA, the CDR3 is TGCGCCAGCAGCGCGTCTAGCGGTTGGAGCACAGATACGCAGTATTTT.

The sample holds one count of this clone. The CDR3 region is CASSIVLQVFGNQPQHF. The CDR3 DNA follows: TGTGCCAGTAGTATAGTACTACAGGTTTTCGGCAATCAGCCCCAGCATTTT. The rearrangement links TRBV19 to TRBJ1-5; D might be TRBD1 (5 bases). V lost 1 base and J 2 bases, leaving 15 bases between the germline ends. The V gene's germline CDR1 is LNHDA and CDR2 SQIVND (reference sequence). The CDR3 is 17 residues long.

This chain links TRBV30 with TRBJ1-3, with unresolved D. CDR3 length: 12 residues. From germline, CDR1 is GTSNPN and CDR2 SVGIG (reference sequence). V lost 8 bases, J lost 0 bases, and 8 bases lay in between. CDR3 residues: CARSGSGNTIYF. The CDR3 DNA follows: TGTGCCCGTTCAGGCTCTGGAAACACCATATATTTT.

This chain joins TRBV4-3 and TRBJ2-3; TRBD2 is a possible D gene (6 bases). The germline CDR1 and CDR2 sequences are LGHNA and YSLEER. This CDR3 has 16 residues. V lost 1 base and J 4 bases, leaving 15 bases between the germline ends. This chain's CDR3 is CASSQVGGAFPDTQYF. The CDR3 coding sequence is TGCGCCAGCAGCCAAGTGGGGGGTGCCTTCCCAGATACGCAGTATTTT.

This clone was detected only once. CDR3 sequence reads: CASSGSDEKLFF. The DNA for the CDR3 is TGTGCCAGCAGTGGCTCGGACGAAAAACTGTTTTTT. The chain combines TRBV12-3 or TRBV12-4 with TRBJ1-4; D is unclear. The ends were cut back, 5 bases at V and 8 bases at J, with 9 bases in the middle. The CDR3 contains 12 residues.

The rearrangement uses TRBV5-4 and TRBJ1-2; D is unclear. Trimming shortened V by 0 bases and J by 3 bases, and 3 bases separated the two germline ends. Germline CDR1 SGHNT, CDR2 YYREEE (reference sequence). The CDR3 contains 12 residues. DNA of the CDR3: TGTGCCAGCAGCTTGGGGGACTATGGCTACACCTTC. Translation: CASSLGDYGYTF.

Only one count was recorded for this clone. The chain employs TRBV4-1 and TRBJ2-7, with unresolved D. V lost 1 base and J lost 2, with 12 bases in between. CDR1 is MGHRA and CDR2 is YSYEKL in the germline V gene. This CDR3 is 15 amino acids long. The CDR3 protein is CASSQGFMGTYEQYF. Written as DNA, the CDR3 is TGCGCCAGCAGCCAAGGTTTTATGGGAACCTACGAGCAGTACTTC.

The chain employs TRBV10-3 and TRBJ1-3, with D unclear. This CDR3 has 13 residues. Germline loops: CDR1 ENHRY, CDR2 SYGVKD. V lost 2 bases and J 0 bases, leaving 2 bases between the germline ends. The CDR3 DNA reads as TGTGCCATCAGTGAGCCCTCTGGAAACACCATATATTTT. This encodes CAISEPSGNTIYF.

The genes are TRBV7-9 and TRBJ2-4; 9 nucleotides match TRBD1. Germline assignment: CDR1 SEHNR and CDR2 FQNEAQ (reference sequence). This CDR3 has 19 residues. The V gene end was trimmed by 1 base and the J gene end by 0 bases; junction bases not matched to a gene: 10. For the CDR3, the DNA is TGTGCCAGCAGCTTAGTGATTGGGACAGGGAGGTTAGCCAAAAACATTCAGTACTTC. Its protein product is CASSLVIGTGRLAKNIQYF. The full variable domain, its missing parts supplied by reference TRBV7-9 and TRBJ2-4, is DTGVSQNPRHKITKRGQNVTFRCDPISEHNRLYWYRQTLGQGPEFLTYFQNEAQLEKSRLLSDRFSAERPKGSFSTLEIQRTEQGDSAMYLCASSLVIGTGRLAKNIQYFGAGTRLSVL.

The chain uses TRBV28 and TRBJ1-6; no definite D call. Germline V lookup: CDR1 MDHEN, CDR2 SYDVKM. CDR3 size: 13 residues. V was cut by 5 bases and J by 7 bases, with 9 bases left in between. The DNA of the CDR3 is TGTGCCAGCAGTGACGGGAGGAATTCACCCCTCCACTTT. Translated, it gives CASSDGRNSPLHF.

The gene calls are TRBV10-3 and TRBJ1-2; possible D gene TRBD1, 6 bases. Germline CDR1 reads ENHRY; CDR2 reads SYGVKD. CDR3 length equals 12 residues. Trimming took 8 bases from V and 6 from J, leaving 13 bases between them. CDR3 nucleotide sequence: TGTGCCATCTTCATAGGGGGTGATGGCTACACCTTC. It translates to CAIFIGGDGYTF.

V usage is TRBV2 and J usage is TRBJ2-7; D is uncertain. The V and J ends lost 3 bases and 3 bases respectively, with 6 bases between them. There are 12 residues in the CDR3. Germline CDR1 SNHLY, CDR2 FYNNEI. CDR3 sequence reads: CASSDGNYEQYF. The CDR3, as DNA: TGTGCCAGCAGTGACGGCAACTACGAGCAGTACTTC.

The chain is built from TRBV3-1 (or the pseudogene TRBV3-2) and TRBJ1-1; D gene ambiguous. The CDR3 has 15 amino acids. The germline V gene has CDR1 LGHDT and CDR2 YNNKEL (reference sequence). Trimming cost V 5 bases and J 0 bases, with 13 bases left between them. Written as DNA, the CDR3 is TGTGCCAGCAGCTTGCTCCCGGGATTGAACACTGAAGCTTTCTTT. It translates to CASSLLPGLNTEAFF.

CDR3 nucleotide sequence: TGTGCCACCAGCCGAACCCTGGGGCAGCCCCAGCATTTT. Amino acid sequence: CATSRTLGQPQHF. This sequence joins TRBV15 and TRBJ1-5, with unresolved D. This CDR3 spans 13 amino acids. Germline values: CDR1 LNHNV, CDR2 YYDKDF (reference sequence). The V gene lost 5 bases and the J gene lost 7 bases, with 12 bases spanning the gap.

CDR3 sequence (DNA): TGTGCCAGCAGCTTAGGGTGGGGGTCCTACGAGCAGTACTTC. Translating gives CASSLGWGSYEQYF. The V gene is TRBV7-2, the J gene TRBJ2-7; D is possibly TRBD1 or TRBD2 (5 bases each). The CDR3 totals 14 residues. Trimming removed 1 base at V and 1 base at J, with 8 bases between. Germline CDR1 and CDR2: SGHTA and FQGNSA.

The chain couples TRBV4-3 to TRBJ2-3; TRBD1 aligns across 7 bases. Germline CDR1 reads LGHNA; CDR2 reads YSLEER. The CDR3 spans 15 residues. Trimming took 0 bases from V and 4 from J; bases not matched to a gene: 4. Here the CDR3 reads CASSQEGQGADTQYF. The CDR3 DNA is TGCGCCAGCAGCCAAGAAGGCCAGGGGGCAGATACGCAGTATTTT.

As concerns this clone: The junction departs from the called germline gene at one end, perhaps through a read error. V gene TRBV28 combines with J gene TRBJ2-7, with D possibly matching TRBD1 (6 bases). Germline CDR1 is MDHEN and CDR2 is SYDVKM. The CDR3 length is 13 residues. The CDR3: CASSLGTPPTPHF. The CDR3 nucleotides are TGTGCCAGCAGTTTAGGGACACCCCCTACGCCGCACTTC.

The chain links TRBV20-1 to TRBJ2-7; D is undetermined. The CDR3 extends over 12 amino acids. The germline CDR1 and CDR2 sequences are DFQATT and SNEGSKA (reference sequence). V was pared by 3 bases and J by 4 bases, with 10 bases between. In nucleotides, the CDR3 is TGCAGTGCTAGTCCAGGACCTTACGAGCAGTACTTC. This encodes CSASPGPYEQYF.

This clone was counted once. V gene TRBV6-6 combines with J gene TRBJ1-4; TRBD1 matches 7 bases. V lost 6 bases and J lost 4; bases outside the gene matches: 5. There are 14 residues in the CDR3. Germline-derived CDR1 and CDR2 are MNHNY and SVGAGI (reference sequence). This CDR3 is CASSQDRVNEKLFF. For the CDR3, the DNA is TGTGCCAGCAGCCAAGACAGGGTTAATGAAAAACTGTTTTTT.

The CDR3 region is CASSQEPGQGSTEAFF. CDR3 coding DNA: TGCGCCAGCAGCCAGGAACCGGGACAGGGGAGTACTGAAGCTTTCTTT. The rearrangement links TRBV4-3 to TRBJ1-1; 10 bases are a match to TRBD1. With 3 bases clipped from V and 5 bases from J, the junction kept 9 bases outside the gene matches. CDR3 length equals 16 residues. CDR1 and CDR2 from the germline V gene are LGHNA and YSLEER.

CDR3 nucleotides: TGTGCCAGCAGCAAAGGTGCAGTGGCGGGATTCTATGGCTACACCTTC. Translation: CASSKGAVAGFYGYTF. The rearrangement links TRBV21-1 to TRBJ1-2. TRBV21-1 is a documented pseudogene. The CDR3 consists of 16 residues.

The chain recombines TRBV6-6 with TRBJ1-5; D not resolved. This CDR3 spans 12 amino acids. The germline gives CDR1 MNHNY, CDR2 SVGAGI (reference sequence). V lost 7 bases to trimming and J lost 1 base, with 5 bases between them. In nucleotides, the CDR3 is TGTGCCAGCAAAGGGAGCAATCAGCCCCAGCATTTT. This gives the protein CASKGSNQPQHF.

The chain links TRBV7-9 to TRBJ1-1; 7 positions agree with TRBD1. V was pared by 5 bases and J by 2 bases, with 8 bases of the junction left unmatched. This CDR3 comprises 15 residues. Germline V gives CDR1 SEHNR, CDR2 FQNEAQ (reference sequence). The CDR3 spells CASSPTTGINTEAFF. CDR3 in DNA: TGTGCCAGCAGCCCAACGACAGGGATAAACACTGAAGCTTTCTTT.

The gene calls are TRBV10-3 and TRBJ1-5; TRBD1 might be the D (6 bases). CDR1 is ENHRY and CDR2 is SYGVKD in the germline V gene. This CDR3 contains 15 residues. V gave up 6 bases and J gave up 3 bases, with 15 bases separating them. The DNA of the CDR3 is TGTGCCATCAGAACGAACGAGGGGGACAATCAGCCCCAGCATTTT. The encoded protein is CAIRTNEGDNQPQHF.

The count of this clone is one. DNA for the CDR3: TGCGCCAGCAGGAACCGCAACACCGATAGGAAGGAAAAACTGTTTTTT. Its protein is CASRNRNTDRKEKLFF. The V call is TRBV23-1, the J call TRBJ1-4; D unclear. TRBV23-1 is treated as an ORF (open reading frame) with a function not yet certain. The germline V and J ends were trimmed by 6 bases and 8 bases, with 22 bases remaining between them. This CDR3 has 16 residues.